The 19 T cell receptor beta chains given below trace back to one sample, sequenced in a study of graft-versus-host responses after intestinal transplantation. These receptors' targets are unknown. The repertoire was sequenced with immunoSEQ multiplex PCR; TCRdb's copy has only in-frame clones and lacks some. The sample shows nearly 110,000 clones, 87% of them seen only once. Here the sequenced sample was unstimulated CD4+ T cells sorted from spleen or lymph node cells, taken before transplant. The receptors derive from a human donor who was the organ donor for an intestinal transplant.

With regard to this clone: The junction differs from germline at one of its ends, possibly a read error. The chain couples TRBV27 to TRBJ1-1; 8 nucleotides match TRBD1. CDR1 MNHEY and CDR2 SMNVEV come from the germline V gene (reference sequence). CDR3 size: 13 residues. The chain's CDR3 is CASGRGQGRVMIF. The CDR3 region has the DNA TGTGCCAGCGGGCGAGGACAGGGACGCGTGATGATCTTT.

This clone was detected once. The V and J genes are TRBV19 and TRBJ1-5; D is perhaps TRBD1 (6 bases). In germline, CDR1 is LNHDA, CDR2 SQIVND (reference sequence). Trimming left V 5 bases short and J 6 bases short, with 14 bases between. This CDR3 region has 14 residues. The CDR3 is CASSRRGTVQPQHF. DNA of the CDR3: TGTGCCAGTAGTCGCAGGGGCACGGTTCAGCCCCAGCATTTT.

J is TRBJ2-1 and V is TRBV2, with D possibly matching TRBD2 (6 bases). The CDR3 sequence is 13 residues long. The germline CDR1 and CDR2 sequences are SNHLY and FYNNEI. V shed 3 bases and J shed 9 bases, with 12 bases lying between them. The DNA for the CDR3 is TGTGCCAGCAGTGAGGAGGGCTACGGTGAGCAGTTCTTC. This translates into CASSEEGYGEQFF.

This clone was detected only once. This chain links TRBV29-1 with TRBJ2-3; TRBD2 matches at 11 bases. The V gene end was trimmed by 5 bases and the J gene end by 2 bases; junction bases not matched to a gene: 9. Per germline, CDR1 SQVTM and CDR2 ANQGSEA. This CDR3 contains 16 residues. The CDR3 DNA follows: TGCAGCGTTAAAACACTAGCGGGAGTCGACACAGATACGCAGTATTTT. This encodes CSVKTLAGVDTDTQYF.

The rearrangement links TRBV5-1 to TRBJ1-6; D is unclear. From germline, CDR1 is SGHRS and CDR2 YFSETQ. CDR3 length equals 16 residues. V lost 4 bases and J 5 bases, leaving 16 bases between the germline ends. CDR3 in DNA: TGCGCCAGCAGCCAAACCAGTAGTTGGAATAATTCACCCCTCCACTTT. Protein product: CASSQTSSWNNSPLHF.

Only a few counts were recorded for this clone. The V call is TRBV10-3, the J call TRBJ1-1; D gene ambiguous. The germline V gene has CDR1 ENHRY and CDR2 SYGVKD. The CDR3 is made up of 12 amino acids. Trimming pared 9 bases from V and 4 bases from J, leaving 12 bases between. CDR3 region: CAMGGLATEAFF. The DNA for the CDR3 is TGTGCCATGGGCGGGTTGGCCACTGAAGCTTTCTTT.

This clone was seen more than once but under ten times. V gene TRBV14 combines with J gene TRBJ2-5, with D possibly being TRBD1 (6 bases). V shed 3 bases and J shed 0 bases, with 11 bases lying between them. Germline-derived CDR1 and CDR2 are SGHDN and FVKESK. The CDR3 consists of 15 residues. CDR3 in DNA: TGTGCCAGCAGCCATGGGACAATTTACCAAGAGACCCAGTACTTC. This gives the protein CASSHGTIYQETQYF.

V and J are TRBV15 and TRBJ2-3; D remains ambiguous. Deletions cut 0 bases from V and 0 bases from J, with 10 bases between. CDR1 LNHNV and CDR2 YYDKDF come from the germline V gene (reference sequence). CDR3 length: 16 residues. In DNA, the CDR3 is TGTGCCACCAGCAGAGATAAAACCGGTAGCACAGATACGCAGTATTTT. This codes for CATSRDKTGSTDTQYF. The full variable domain, completed using reference TRBV15 and TRBJ2-3, is DAMVIQNPRYQVTQFGKPVTLSCSQTLNHNVMYWYQQKSSQAPKLLFHYYDKDFNNEADTPDNFQSRRPNTSFCFLDIRSPGLGDTAMYLCATSRDKTGSTDTQYFGPGTRLTVL.

This clone was seen a single time. The chain combines TRBV6-5 with TRBJ1-6; 9 bases fit TRBD1. The V and J ends lost 5 bases and 9 bases, in that order; junction bases with no gene match: 5. CDR1 and CDR2 from the germline V gene are MNHEY and SVGAGI. The CDR3 length is 14 residues. CDR3 residues: CASSQDRGISPLHF. The CDR3 DNA is TGTGCCAGCAGTCAGGACAGGGGAATTTCACCCCTCCACTTT.

The genes are TRBV27 and TRBJ2-1, with 10 nucleotides matching TRBD2. The V gene's germline CDR1 is MNHEY and CDR2 SMNVEV (reference sequence). The CDR3 is 15 residues long. Unmatched junction bases numbered 4, after V lost 3 bases and J lost 5 bases. CDR3 residues: CASSFLAGAHNEQFF. The CDR3 DNA reads as TGTGCCAGCAGTTTCCTAGCGGGAGCCCACAATGAGCAGTTCTTC.

Comment on this clone: Additional DNA sequences in this sample encode the identical CDR3. The chain's CDR3 is CASSFILAGGGVQFF. The CDR3 DNA is TGTGCCAGCAGCTTCATCCTAGCGGGGGGGGGTGTACAGTTCTTC. This chain joins TRBV11-1 and TRBJ2-1; TRBD2 aligns across 12 bases. The CDR3 is 15 residues long. After removal of 3 bases from V and 13 bases from J, the junction contained 10 bases not matched to a gene. Germline-derived CDR1 and CDR2 are SGHAT and FQDESV (reference sequence).

This chain connects TRBV11-2 to TRBJ2-7; 7 nucleotides line up with TRBD1. The CDR3 is made up of 14 amino acids. Germline V gene lookup returns CDR1 SGHAT and CDR2 FQNNGV. With V trimmed by 6 bases and J by 3 bases, 8 bases remained unmatched. The CDR3 sequence: CASSKGQVDYEQYF. The CDR3 DNA is TGTGCCAGCAGTAAAGGACAGGTCGACTACGAGCAGTACTTC.

The genes are TRBV7-9 and TRBJ1-2, with 8 bases that match TRBD1. The germline V gene encodes CDR1 SEHNR and CDR2 FQNEAQ (reference sequence). The CDR3 is made up of 16 amino acids. V lost 0 bases, J lost 4 bases, and 7 bases stayed unmatched. CDR3 sequence reads: CASSLAPSTGAYGYTF. CDR3 nucleotides: TGTGCCAGCAGCTTAGCCCCCTCGACAGGGGCCTATGGCTACACCTTC.

V and J are TRBV5-6 and TRBJ1-3, with unresolved D. With 3 bases removed from V and 0 bases from J, the gap between germline ends came to 16 bases. This CDR3 has 17 residues. CDR1 is SGHDT, CDR2 YYEEEE, per germline. Written as DNA, the CDR3 is TGTGCCAGCAGCTCGCTATTGGACGTAAGCTCTGGAAACACCATATATTTT. Translated: CASSSLLDVSSGNTIYF. Full variable domain (missing parts from reference TRBV5-6 and TRBJ1-3): DAGVTQSPTHLIKTRGQQVTLRCSPKSGHDTVSWYQQALGQGPQFIFQYYEEEERQRGNFPDRFSGHQFPNYSSELNVNALLLGDSALYLCASSSLLDVSSGNTIYFGEGSWLTVV.

The chain combines TRBV7-8 with TRBJ1-5, with 8 bases lining up with TRBD1. With V trimmed by 0 bases and J by 5 bases, 15 bases remained unmatched. CDR1 and CDR2 from the germline V gene are SGHVS and FQNEAQ. The length of the CDR3 is 19 residues. CDR3 protein: CASSLARGQAGWADQPQHF. The CDR3, as DNA: TGTGCCAGCAGCTTAGCGAGGGGACAGGCGGGGTGGGCAGATCAGCCCCAGCATTTT.

DNA for the CDR3: TGTGCCAGCATAAAGGGGTGGGCGGGAGATACGCAGTATTTT. Encoded protein: CASIKGWAGDTQYF. The gene calls are TRBV6-1 and TRBJ2-3, with D perhaps TRBD1 or TRBD2 (5 bases each). Looked up from germline, CDR1 is MNHNS and CDR2 is SASEGT. The ends were cut back, 7 bases at V and 5 bases at J, with 16 bases in the middle. The CDR3 length is 14 residues.

The chain joins TRBV5-1 to TRBJ2-3; perhaps D is TRBD1 or TRBD2 (5 bases each). Deletions cut 0 bases from V and 4 bases from J, with 12 bases between. CDR3 length: 15 residues. CDR1 and CDR2 from the germline V gene are SGHRS and YFSETQ. For the CDR3, the DNA is TGCGCCAGCAGCTTGGGGGCGAGGGGCGCAGATACGCAGTATTTT. Its translation is CASSLGARGADTQYF.

The chain is built from TRBV7-2 and TRBJ1-5; D remains ambiguous. The germline V and J ends were trimmed by 5 bases and 4 bases, with 6 bases remaining between them. Germline CDR1 reads SGHTA; CDR2 reads FQGNSA. The CDR3 has 12 amino acids. The DNA of the CDR3 is TGTGCCAGCAGCAAGCAGAATCAGCCCCAGCATTTT. Encoded protein: CASSKQNQPQHF.

The chain employs TRBV10-1 and TRBJ1-2, with TRBD1 matching over 7 bases. From germline, CDR1 is WNHNN and CDR2 SYGVQD (reference sequence). After removal of 8 bases from V and 5 bases from J, the junction contained 29 bases not matched to a gene. The CDR3 spans 20 residues. This chain's CDR3 is CASVVSRTGETLELPYGYTF. Here the CDR3 DNA reads TGCGCCAGCGTCGTCTCGAGAACAGGGGAAACTCTAGAACTCCCGTATGGCTACACCTTC.